Shown below are 26 T cell receptor beta chains from a single sample sequenced in a study of beta chain features in type 1 diabetes. Whole-study results and caveats: Shorter TCRB CDR3s, moderately but significantly so, marked every one of the four CD4+ subsets in Type 1 diabetes patients.

Their target antigens are unknown. Sequenced material consisted of expressed TCRB transcripts (all of the isolated RNA was reverse transcribed). Using immunoSEQ multiplex PCR, the repertoire was profiled, and TCRdb retains in-frame clones only, with some absent. The table has under 300,000 clones, about 20% seen once. The sequencing input was naive CD4+ T cells from blood. These TCRs come from a middle-aged woman with type 1 diabetes.

Worth noting for this clone: Additional DNA sequences in this sample encode the identical CDR3. This rearrangement joins TRBV29-1 to TRBJ1-5; tentatively, D is TRBD1 (6 bases). CDR1 is SQVTM, CDR2 ANQGSEA, per germline. This CDR3 has 12 amino acids. Trimming pared 4 bases from V and 2 bases from J, leaving 6 bases between. CDR3 DNA sequence: TGCAGCGTTGCAGGGGGCAATCAGCCCCAGCATTTT. Translated, it gives CSVAGGNQPQHF. The whole variable domain, remainder taken from reference TRBV29-1 and TRBJ1-5, is SAVISQKPSRDICQRGTSLTIQCQVDSQVTMMFWYRQQPGQSLTLIATANQGSEATYESGFVIDKFPISRPNLTFSTLTVSNMSPEDSSIYLCSVAGGNQPQHFGDGTRLSIL.

This clone was counted a few times. The J gene is TRBJ2-3, the V gene TRBV7-2; the D is unclear. The germline gives CDR1 SGHTA, CDR2 FQGNSA. The V and J ends lost 5 bases and 4 bases respectively, with 7 bases between them. The CDR3 totals 12 residues. CDR3 DNA: TGTGCCAGCAGCCCCAGGTCAGATACGCAGTATTTT. Protein sequence: CASSPRSDTQYF.

This clone has just a few counts. The V gene is TRBV30, the J gene TRBJ2-1; TRBD2 might be the D (6 bases). The CDR3 sequence is 13 residues long. The germline V and J ends were trimmed by 4 bases and 8 bases, with 15 bases remaining between them. Germline loops: CDR1 GTSNPN, CDR2 SVGIG (reference sequence). The CDR3 sequence: CAWTPSGVYEQFF. The CDR3, as DNA: TGTGCCTGGACCCCATCGGGGGTCTATGAGCAGTTCTTC. The variable domain in full, with the rest retrieved from reference TRBV30 and TRBJ2-1, is SQTIHQWPATLVQPVGSPLSLECTVEGTSNPNLYWYRQAAGRGLQLLFYSVGIGQISSEVPQNLSASRPQDRQFILSSKKLLLSDSGFYLCAWTPSGVYEQFFGPGTRLTVL.

The chain combines TRBV29-1 with TRBJ1-4; no definite D call. CDR1 SQVTM and CDR2 ANQGSEA come from the germline V gene. The CDR3 loop spans 16 amino acids. V dropped 4 bases and J dropped 0 bases, with 15 bases sitting between them. CDR3 sequence: CSVGWGGITTNEKLFF. In DNA form, the CDR3 reads TGCAGCGTTGGGTGGGGAGGCATCACAACTAATGAAAAACTGTTTTTT.

V is TRBV28 and J is TRBJ2-7; D is possibly TRBD2 (5 bases). CDR3 size: 14 residues. Germline V gene lookup returns CDR1 MDHEN and CDR2 SYDVKM. Trimming took off 4 bases at V and 0 bases at J, with 10 bases between the two ends. CDR3 loop: CASSSGSGSYEQYF. CDR3 DNA: TGTGCCAGCAGTTCGGGGTCTGGCTCCTACGAGCAGTACTTC.

V is TRBV28 and J is TRBJ2-7; 8 nucleotides line up with TRBD1. Germline assignment: CDR1 MDHEN and CDR2 SYDVKM. CDR3 size: 14 residues. J was trimmed by 2 bases and V by 4 bases; bases with no gene match: 4. The CDR3 here is CASSSGGSPYEQYF. CDR3 sequence (DNA): TGTGCCAGCAGTTCAGGGGGCTCTCCCTACGAGCAGTACTTC.

This clone turned up a few times. V usage is TRBV4-3 and J usage is TRBJ2-3, with no clear D. Germline V gene data show CDR1 as LGHNA and CDR2 as YSLEER. CDR3 length equals 13 residues. The germline V and J ends were trimmed by 4 bases and 1 base, with 6 bases remaining between them. The CDR3 DNA is TGCGCCAGCAGCCCGAAGCGCACAGATACGCAGTATTTT. Translated, it gives CASSPKRTDTQYF.

The chain combines TRBV20-1 with TRBJ1-2; 8 bases align to TRBD1. Germline V gene sequence: CDR1 DFQATT, CDR2 SNEGSKA (reference sequence). Trimming took 6 bases from V and 6 from J; bases not matched to a gene: 3. CDR3 length equals 11 residues. CDR3 sequence: CSARTGNGYTF. The CDR3 coding sequence is TGCAGTGCCAGGACAGGGAATGGCTACACCTTC.

In this sample, this clone turned up a few times. The CDR3 nucleotides read TGTGCCAGCAGCTTCCGGGAAGGCAATCAGCCCCAGCATTTT. Its protein product is CASSFREGNQPQHF. The rearrangement links TRBV7-8 to TRBJ1-5; no clear D. This CDR3 has 14 residues. CDR1 SGHVS and CDR2 FQNEAQ come from the germline V gene. V was clipped by 3 bases and J by 2 bases, with 8 bases between them.

The V and J genes are TRBV7-9 and TRBJ1-5; 7 bases match TRBD1. The ends lost 5 bases at V and 4 bases at J; junction bases unmatched: 5. CDR3 length: 14 amino acids. Germline V CDR1 and CDR2: SEHNR, FQNEAQ (reference sequence). This CDR3 is CASSVGQENQPQHF. CDR3 coding DNA: TGTGCCAGCAGCGTCGGACAGGAGAATCAGCCCCAGCATTTT.

This clone occurred a few times. The V gene is TRBV5-1, the J gene TRBJ1-1; perhaps TRBD1 as D (5 bases). This CDR3 spans 14 amino acids. V was shortened by 0 bases and J by 4 bases, with 10 bases between the two germline ends. Germline V lookup: CDR1 SGHRS, CDR2 YFSETQ. CDR3 loop: CASSLAGTSTEAFF. The CDR3 coding sequence is TGCGCCAGCAGCTTGGCCGGGACTAGCACTGAAGCTTTCTTT. Drawing the rest from reference TRBV5-1 and TRBJ1-1, the complete variable domain is KAGVTQTPRYLIKTRGQQVTLSCSPISGHRSVSWYQQTPGQGLQFLFEYFSETQRNKGNFPGRFSGRQFSNSRSEMNVSTLELGDSALYLCASSLAGTSTEAFFGQGTRLTVV.

The CDR3 DNA follows: TGTGCCAGCACCGGGACTAGCGGGAGAACAGATACGCAGTATTTT. Protein product: CASTGTSGRTDTQYF. J is TRBJ2-3 and V is TRBV6-5; TRBD2 aligns across 14 bases. Germline values: CDR1 MNHEY, CDR2 SVGAGI. The CDR3 consists of 15 residues. Trimming took 7 bases from V and 3 from J; bases not matched to a gene: 3.

This clone was found a few times. The V gene is TRBV5-4, the J gene TRBJ2-1; 11 positions agree with TRBD2. V shed 3 bases, J shed 6 bases, and the junction held 8 bases outside the gene matches. This CDR3 is 16 amino acids long. Germline CDR1 SGHNT, CDR2 YYREEE (reference sequence). This CDR3 reads CASSSSLAGVLNEQFF. As DNA, the CDR3 is TGTGCCAGCAGCTCCTCACTAGCGGGGGTCCTCAATGAGCAGTTCTTC. Together with reference TRBV5-4 and TRBJ2-1, the CDR3 gives the full variable domain: ETGVTQSPTHLIKTRGQQVTLRCSSQSGHNTVSWYQQALGQGPQFIFQYYREEENGRGNFPPRFSGLQFPNYSSELNVNALELDDSALYLCASSSSLAGVLNEQFFGPGTRLTVL.

The chain links TRBV4-3 to TRBJ1-3; D is unresolved. Deletions cut 0 bases from V and 0 bases from J, with 6 bases between. Germline V CDR1 and CDR2: LGHNA, YSLEER. The CDR3 spans 15 residues. CDR3 sequence (DNA): TGCGCCAGCAGCCAAGAACTGTTCTCTGGAAACACCATATATTTT. This translates into CASSQELFSGNTIYF.

This clone appeared a few times. CDR3 sequence (DNA): TGTGCCTGGACCCCCGGGACAGACGAAAAACTGTTTTTT. Residues: CAWTPGTDEKLFF. This chain connects TRBV30 to TRBJ1-4; 7 bases map to TRBD1. With V trimmed by 4 bases and J by 8 bases, 7 bases remained unmatched. CDR1 GTSNPN and CDR2 SVGIG come from the germline V gene (reference sequence). The length of the CDR3 is 13 residues.

The chain employs TRBV28 and TRBJ1-2, with TRBD1 matching over 7 bases. Per the germline V gene, CDR1 is MDHEN and CDR2 is SYDVKM. V shed 3 bases and J 6 bases; nucleotides not matched to a gene: 7. The CDR3 totals 14 residues. CDR3 in DNA: TGTGCCAGCAGTTTGTTACAGGGGCTGGATGGCTACACCTTC. Its translation: CASSLLQGLDGYTF.

The rearrangement links TRBV29-1 to TRBJ2-7; TRBD2 matches at 8 bases. The CDR3 length is 14 residues. V shed 4 bases and J 4 bases; nucleotides not matched to a gene: 9. Germline-derived CDR1 and CDR2 are SQVTM and ANQGSEA. The CDR3 is CSVAGGPLFYEQYF. Here the CDR3 DNA reads TGCAGCGTTGCGGGGGGGCCATTATTTTACGAGCAGTACTTC.

This clone was picked up a small number of times. The chain couples TRBV29-1 to TRBJ1-2; weak D call: TRBD1 (6 bases). Looked up from germline, CDR1 is SQVTM and CDR2 is ANQGSEA. The length of the CDR3 is 15 residues. Trimming removed 4 bases at V and 4 bases at J, with 19 bases between. The CDR3 reads CSVVAGAGDIYGYTF. CDR3 nucleotides: TGCAGCGTTGTTGCAGGGGCGGGAGATATCTATGGCTACACCTTC. The variable domain in full, completed from reference TRBV29-1 and TRBJ1-2, reads SAVISQKPSRDICQRGTSLTIQCQVDSQVTMMFWYRQQPGQSLTLIATANQGSEATYESGFVIDKFPISRPNLTFSTLTVSNMSPEDSSIYLCSVVAGAGDIYGYTFGSGTRLTVV.

V and J are TRBV15 and TRBJ1-2; 7 bases line up with TRBD1. This CDR3 spans 13 amino acids. From germline, CDR1 is LNHNV and CDR2 YYDKDF (reference sequence). The V and J ends lost 6 bases and 1 base, in that order; junction bases with no gene match: 2. CDR3 region: CATRAGGNYGYTF. The CDR3 DNA reads as TGTGCCACCAGGGCAGGGGGTAACTATGGCTACACCTTC.

This clone is a singleton in its sample. The chain carries TRBV9 and TRBJ1-1, with D uncertain. Trimming left V 0 bases short and J 4 bases short, with 10 bases between. CDR1 is SGDLS, CDR2 YYNGEE, per germline. This CDR3 region has 14 residues. CDR3 in DNA: TGTGCCAGCAGCGTAGCGGCGGGATCCACTGAAGCTTTCTTT. The encoded protein is CASSVAAGSTEAFF. Combining the CDR3 with reference TRBV9 and TRBJ1-1 gives the whole variable domain DSGVTQTPKHLITATGQRVTLRCSPRSGDLSVYWYQQSLDQGLQFLIQYYNGEERAKGNILERFSAQQFPDLHSELNLSSLELGDSALYFCASSVAAGSTEAFFGQGTRLTVV.

This clone was counted only a few times. CDR3 coding DNA: TGTGCCATCAGTGAGCCCGGTGTTGAGCAGTACTTC. It codes for CAISEPGVEQYF. The chain uses TRBV10-3 and TRBJ2-7; D unresolved. Germline CDR1 and CDR2: ENHRY and SYGVKD. The CDR3 runs to 12 residues. Trimming stripped 2 bases from V and 7 bases from J, with 9 bases between.

This clone has more than one count but fewer than ten. The J gene is TRBJ2-7, the V gene TRBV5-1; possible D gene TRBD2, 5 bases. CDR3 length equals 13 residues. Trimming left V 4 bases short and J 4 bases short, with 12 bases between. CDR1 and CDR2 (germline): SGHRS, YFSETQ. CDR3 amino acids: CASSPREGYEQYF. The CDR3 coding sequence is TGCGCCAGCAGCCCCCGCGAGGGATACGAGCAGTACTTC.

A few counts support this clone. The rearrangement joins TRBV20-1 to TRBJ2-5, with 7 nucleotides matching TRBD1. The CDR3 covers 11 residues. J lost 5 bases, V lost 5 bases, and 2 bases had no gene match. Germline lookup yields CDR1 DFQATT and CDR2 SNEGSKA (reference sequence). CDR3 loop: CSAQTGETQYF. DNA of the CDR3: TGCAGTGCTCAGACAGGGGAGACCCAGTACTTC.

The chain uses TRBV29-1 and TRBJ1-1; 10 nucleotides agree with TRBD1. Germline V gene lookup returns CDR1 SQVTM and CDR2 ANQGSEA. This CDR3 has 14 residues. The V segment lost 3 bases and the J segment 7 bases; nucleotides outside the gene matches: 8. The CDR3 nucleotides are TGCAGCGTTGACCGAGGGGGACAGGGGTTTGAAGCTTTCTTT. Residues: CSVDRGGQGFEAFF. Full variable domain (rest looked up from reference TRBV29-1 and TRBJ1-1): SAVISQKPSRDICQRGTSLTIQCQVDSQVTMMFWYRQQPGQSLTLIATANQGSEATYESGFVIDKFPISRPNLTFSTLTVSNMSPEDSSIYLCSVDRGGQGFEAFFGQGTRLTVV.

This clone was seen only a few times. This CDR3 is CASRTGSTYEQYF. The CDR3 DNA sequence: TGTGCCAGCAGGACCGGGTCCACCTACGAGCAGTACTTC. The rearrangement uses TRBV28 and TRBJ2-7, with D unresolved. This CDR3 region has 13 residues. V gave up 6 bases and J gave up 2 bases, with 11 bases separating them. The V gene's germline CDR1 is MDHEN and CDR2 SYDVKM.

This clone showed up just a few times. The chain joins TRBV7-2 to TRBJ2-3, with D possibly being TRBD1 (5 bases). This CDR3 is built from 14 residues. V was shortened by 5 bases and J by 2 bases, with 11 bases between the two germline ends. Germline V gives CDR1 SGHTA, CDR2 FQGNSA. CDR3 sequence reads: CASSPQGNTDTQYF. CDR3 DNA: TGTGCCAGCAGCCCTCAGGGAAACACAGATACGCAGTATTTT.